This T cell receptor beta chain was recorded in a study of shared clonotypes between healthy human individuals (dated by TCRdb to 2018 to 2020). Notes on the research overall: A few men and two women, aged 18 to 49 years, made up the cohort. Per donor, three plates each were used for CD4 naive and CD4 memory, two for CD8 naive, and one for CD8 memory. The study deeply sequenced blood TCR repertoires of five healthy adults to estimate repertoire size and the extent of clonotype sharing between individuals. To increase sequencing depth and limit assay-specific biases, different laboratories used diverse techniques to prepare libraries and sequence TCR repertoires. Per donor, leukapheresis produced somewhere between about 0.94 and 9 billion PBMCs.

In the case of this clone: What antigen it recognizes has not been identified. The sample holds no much larger clone one base away, and base qualities are not on file.

V is cut by 6 bases and J by 3 bases, and the space between the germline ends is 12 bases. The germline V gene encodes CDR1 MDHEN and CDR2 SYDVKM. The CDR3 runs 14 residues from the cysteine to the phenylalanine. Of all the DNA, just the CDR3 is kept, 42 bases in frame from base 1. The study at large found these results: The small number of donors limited the genetic and exposure-history diversity represented. Incomplete sequencing was indicated by rarefaction of sorted-subset datasets, despite the large sequencing depth. Estimated clonotype richness was generally larger for naive than for memory subsets. Sampling was restricted to blood, and TCR repertoires in tissue are likely to differ from TCR repertoires in blood. Pairwise subsampling led to the expectation that sequencing depth would affect the degree of clonotype sharing among donors. Across a handful of donors, around 5% of naive CD4, 3% to 4% of naive CD8, 2.3% of memory CD4, and roughly 0.41% of memory CD8 clonotypes were shared. Higher generation probabilities were observed for clonotypes shared by all four sorted-subset donors than for non-shared clonotypes.

CD8 naive samples consisted of CD45RO-negative cells that were positively selected for CCR7, yielding a CD45RA+CCR7+ population without TemRA cells. The donors were healthy, HIV-negative adults with no recently reported acute infections or vaccinations. Every donor was a Caucasian adult residing in Nashville, Tennessee, USA. After blood collection by leukapheresis, PBMCs were isolated using Ficoll-Histopaque density gradient centrifugation and then cryopreserved in the vapor phase of liquid nitrogen. Analytical flow cytometry was used to check the purity and quantity of every magnetically sorted T cell population. Genomic DNA was isolated from every sorted fraction and measured by UV absorbance on a Nanodrop 2000c. TCR CDR3 regions were amplified from genomic DNA by multiplex PCR using the deep immunoSEQ assay. For each cell subset, the extracted genomic DNA was distributed evenly across all wells of several immunoSEQ 96-well plates, and each plate served as one replicate. For sorted subsets, each replicate PCR was loaded with roughly 200 ng genomic DNA, equivalent to roughly 30,000 T cell genomes. Purified libraries were measured with a Qubit 3.0 fluorometer, size-checked on a Bioanalyzer 2100, and measured again with the KAPA Library Quantification kit. Each immunoSEQ 96-well plate was sequenced on its own single-read 150-cycle Illumina NextSeq 550 flow cell. The source study handled its data this way. Because the immunoSEQ output held only junctional sequences and lacked quality scores, the filtering could not match the filtering applied to full-length reads. To assign V/J genes and CDR3, sequences were annotated using PyIR, a Python wrapper for IgBLAST v1.9, with IMGT germline references. Reads with weak V/J assignments (E-value above 1e-6), missing CDR3, stop codons, out-of-frame junctions, or ambiguous translated residues were removed. V3J clonotypes were defined by identical inferred V gene, J gene, and CDR3 amino acid sequence. The percentage overlap between two repertoires was calculated by dividing the number of shared unique clonotypes by the size of the smaller repertoire. Three approaches were used to assess repertoire richness: RTK rarefaction, the Chao1 estimator, and Recon v2.1 estimates of unobserved clonotypes. Generation probabilities for all TCRbeta clonotypes obtained by the gDNA method from four donors were computed using OLGA. The clones in this table, taken by TCRdb from immuneACCESS, are in-frame only. Not every clone is retained; where verified, under half of the shortfall comes from an unresolved V gene, and the cause of the rest is unknown. Clone size and V and J calls were adopted from that table, with D and trimming inferred from the DNA. The sample table lists approximately 1.9 million clones, around 95% of them with a count of one. About 1.6% of the sample lies in the top ten.

Rearrangement joined TRBV28 to TRBJ1-5; matching of 5 bases hints at TRBD1 as the D gene. The receptor was isolated from a man aged 18 to 30 in good health. Some clones in this sample may be carry-over from other donors' samples. The sample was naive CD8+ T cells from PBMCs. Taken with the paper, the label for cell subset or site translates to: CD45RA+CCR7+. The DNA reads as follows: TGTGCCAGCAGCCCAGACAGCTACAATCAGCCCCAGCATTTT. It specifies CASSPDSYNQPQHF.